This passage covers 11 T cell receptor beta chains from one sample sequenced in a study of molecular identifiers for immune sequencing clone quantification. TCRdb ran MiXCR on the PCR reads and lists one entry per CDR3 protein. The sample yields under 800,000 distinct CDR3 sequences, less than 30% seen once. The sequenced sample was naive CD8+ T cells from blood, with Jurkat cell RNA spiked in. As for subset: FACS-sorted CD8+CD4-CCR7+CD45RA+ naive T cells. Source of these receptors: a human donor in good health. Some libraries in this study had Jurkat cell RNA spiked in.

This clonotype was counted ten times or more. This chain joins TRBV7-6 and TRBJ2-5; D is perhaps TRBD2 (5 bases). The CDR3 spans 14 residues. Germline V CDR1 and CDR2: SGHVS, FNYEAQ. V was shortened by 2 bases and J by 1 base, with 8 bases between the two germline ends. CDR3 loop: CASSLLSGQETQYF. The DNA for the CDR3 is TGTGCCAGCAGCTTATTGAGCGGCCAAGAGACCCAGTACTTC.

This clonotype was recorded a few times. This may stem from a read error, because a much larger clone lies one nucleotide away. J is TRBJ1-5 and V is TRBV7-6, with D perhaps TRBD1 (5 bases). The germline V and J ends were trimmed by 4 bases and 6 bases, with 10 bases remaining between them. The CDR3 covers 13 residues. Per the germline V gene, CDR1 is SGHVS and CDR2 is FNYEAQ. CDR3 sequence (DNA): TGTGCCAGCAGCTCAGGGTTCGGTCAGCCCCAGCATTTT. As protein: CASSSGFGQPQHF.

With regard to this clonotype: A read error may explain this, as a much larger clone is one base away. The rearrangement links TRBV6-2 or TRBV6-3 to TRBJ1-1; 8 bases are a match to TRBD1. CDR1 is MNHEY, CDR2 SVGEGT, per germline. This CDR3 spans 14 amino acids. The chain's CDR3 is CVSSYPGGYTEAFF. In nucleotides, the CDR3 is TGTGTCAGCAGTTACCCAGGGGGCTACACTGAAGCTTTCTTT.

This clonotype was observed a handful of times. The rearrangement uses TRBV3-2 and TRBJ2-7; the D segment call TRBD1 is taken from the table without a DNA check. TRBV3-2 represents a pseudogene. The CDR3 has 15 residues. Here the CDR3 DNA reads TGTGCCAGCAGCCAAGTGGGACAGGCCCACTACGAGCAGTACTTC. Protein product: CASSQVGQAHYEQYF.

To note about this clonotype: Possible read error: a much larger clone is one base away. This rearrangement joins TRBV6-5 to TRBJ2-2; a possible D gene is TRBD2 (5 bases). Germline CDR1 reads MNHEY; CDR2 reads SVGAGI. The CDR3 has 13 residues. The CDR3 region has the DNA TGTGCCAGCAGCCCCTCTGACACCGGGGAGCTGCTTTTT. It yields the protein CASSPSDTGELLF.

The V gene is TRBV15, the J gene TRBJ2-7; TRBD1 matches 8 bases. This CDR3 has 16 residues. CDR1 and CDR2 (germline): LNHNV, YYDKDF (reference sequence). The ends lost 1 base at V and 7 bases at J; junction bases unmatched: 12. The CDR3 bases are TGTGCCACCAGCAGAGTTACAGGGGGTTTCTACAATGAGCAGTACTTC. Its protein product is CATSRVTGGFYNEQYF. The variable domain in full, completed from reference TRBV15 and TRBJ2-7, reads DAMVIQNPRYQVTQFGKPVTLSCSQTLNHNVMYWYQQKSSQAPKLLFHYYDKDFNNEADTPDNFQSRRPNTSFCFLDIRSPGLGDTAMYLCATSRVTGGFYNEQYFGPGTRLTVT.

Many counts were recorded for this clonotype. The V and J genes are TRBV30 and TRBJ2-7, with TRBD2 matching over 9 bases. The CDR3 contains 13 residues. The ends lost 5 bases at V and 4 bases at J; junction bases unmatched: 6. CDR1 GTSNPN and CDR2 SVGIG come from the germline V gene (reference sequence). CDR3 loop: CAWGGSGGYEQYF. For the CDR3, the DNA is TGTGCCTGGGGGGGTAGCGGGGGTTACGAGCAGTACTTC.

This clonotype showed up many times. The chain couples TRBV5-6 to TRBJ2-4, with D unresolved. The V and J ends lost 3 bases and 0 bases respectively, with 7 bases between them. Germline CDR1 and CDR2: SGHDT and YYEEEE. The CDR3 loop spans 14 amino acids. CDR3 sequence: CASSSYLAKNIQYF. As DNA, the CDR3 is TGTGCCAGCAGCTCTTACTTAGCCAAAAACATTCAGTACTTC.

Remarks on this clonotype: A read error may explain this, as a much larger clone is one base away. It is likely a read error, because the conserved phenylalanine at the end of the CDR3 is missing. This chain connects TRBV4-1 to TRBJ2-1, with D possibly being TRBD2 (6 bases). From germline, CDR1 is MGHRA and CDR2 YSYEKL. CDR3 length equals 13 residues. V was shortened by 4 bases and J by 9 bases, with 13 bases between the two germline ends. The CDR3 region is CASSREAGFEQFL. The DNA for the CDR3 is TGCGCCAGCAGCCGAGAGGCGGGGTTTGAGCAGTTCTTG.

The genes are TRBV27 and TRBJ2-7; weak D call: TRBD1 (7 bases). V lost 0 bases and J lost 1, with 13 bases in between. This CDR3 region has 16 residues. The germline V gene has CDR1 MNHEY and CDR2 SMNVEV (reference sequence). Here the CDR3 DNA reads TGTGCCAGCAGTTTATCTGGCAGGGGGGTTTCCTACGAGCAGTACTTC. Translation gives CASSLSGRGVSYEQYF.

Concerning this clonotype: The junction and the germline gene differ at one end; a read error may be behind it. For the CDR3, the DNA is TGCGCCAGCAGCCCGAGCACCTATAGCAATCGGCCCCAGCATTTT. The encoded protein is CASSPSTYSNRPQHF. J is TRBJ1-5 and V is TRBV4-3; D gene uncertain. CDR3 size: 15 residues. Germline CDR1 reads LGHNA; CDR2 reads YSLEER.